One TCR beta chain is described in this entry. No antigen is known for it. Per-base quality was not reported, and no clone a single base away is much larger than it. The data stem from a study of blood T cell repertoires in COVID-19 (dated by TCRdb to between 2020 and 2021). Regarding the research as a whole: Collaborator samples came from the United States, Italy and Spain and covered acute and convalescent phases of COVID-19. The repertoires were made available in a free public database intended to serve as a resource for research on the immune response to SARS-CoV-2. Nearly every sample came with metadata listing a de-identified subject ID, COVID-19 status, age in years and sex. Samples came from the ongoing ImmuneRACE study (first 160 participants) plus 1,254 subjects from 6 global collaborators. HLA class I and class II types, where available, came from metadata supplied by the sample provider rather than from assay-based typing. The material from the prospective study consisted of cDNA or gDNA derived from T cells, B-cell-depleted T cells, or PBMCs. Subjects who had been exposed to COVID-19, were actively infected with it, or had recovered from it provided the deeply sampled blood TCRbeta repertoires that made up the dataset.

TCRbeta CDR3 regions were amplified from genomic DNA by means of the immunoSEQ Assay, a bias-controlled multiplex PCR. Processing in the source paper ran as follows. Nucleated cell counts per sample were estimated from amplification of reference gene primers within the assay. Sequence reads were collapsed and filtered to measure the absolute abundance of every unique TCRbeta CDR3 rearrangement. For each sample, productive Simpson clonality was calculated as the square root of Simpson's diversity index over productive rearrangements. This is the immuneACCESS table as TCRdb keeps it, with only in-frame sequences that have V and J called. A part of the clones is gone; compared with another copy, unresolved V genes explain less than half, and the rest is unexplained. Clone size and V and J calls were adopted from that table, with D and trimming inferred from the DNA. This sample gives 200,000 to 300,000 clones in total; 80% to 90% of them show up just once. The ten most abundant clones make up about 4% of the sample.

The CDR3 runs 15 residues from the cysteine to the phenylalanine. Left in the record is the CDR3 DNA by itself, 45 bases read in frame from the first base. At the junction V is shortened by 2 bases and J by 9 bases; bases outside the gene matches: 8. As encoded in the germline V gene, CDR1 is ENHRY while CDR2 is SYGVKD. Collaborating institutions collected whole blood in K2EDTA tubes following their own protocols. For TCRbeta analysis, collaborator samples were shipped as frozen whole blood, as isolated PBMCs, or as DNA extracted from either sample type. What the work shows at the level of the full study, not this receptor alone: How much clinical and demographic metadata was included differed by source and by participant, and the metadata was provided uncurated.

This sequence originates from a woman aged 40 to 50 with acute or convalescent COVID-19. The sequence joins TRBV10-3 to TRBJ2-1; 9 bases in the junction line up with TRBD1. Sequencing was carried out using peripheral blood. CDR3 protein: CAISEGGQGIGEQFF. In nucleotides, the sequence is TGTGCCATCAGTGAGGGGGGACAGGGAATTGGTGAGCAGTTCTTC.